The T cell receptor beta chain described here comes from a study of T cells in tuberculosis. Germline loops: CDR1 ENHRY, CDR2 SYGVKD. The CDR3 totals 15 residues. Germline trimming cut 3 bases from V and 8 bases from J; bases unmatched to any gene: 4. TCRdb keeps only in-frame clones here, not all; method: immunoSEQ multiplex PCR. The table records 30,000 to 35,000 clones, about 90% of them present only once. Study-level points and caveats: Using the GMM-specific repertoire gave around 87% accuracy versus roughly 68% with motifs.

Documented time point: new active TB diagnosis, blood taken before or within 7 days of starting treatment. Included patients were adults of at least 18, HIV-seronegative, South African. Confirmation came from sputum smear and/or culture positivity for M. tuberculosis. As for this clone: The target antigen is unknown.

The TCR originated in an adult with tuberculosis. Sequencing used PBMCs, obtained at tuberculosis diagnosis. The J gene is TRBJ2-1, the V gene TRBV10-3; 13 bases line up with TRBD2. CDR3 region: CAISELAGGPHEQFF. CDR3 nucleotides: TGTGCCATCAGTGAACTAGCGGGGGGGCCCCATGAGCAGTTCTTC.